These 27 T cell receptor beta chains were sequenced from one sample in a study of blood T cell repertoires in COVID-19. Using immunoSEQ multiplex PCR, the repertoire was profiled, and TCRdb retains in-frame clones only, with some absent. Of some 45,000 clones in the sample, 85% to 95% are singletons; the top ten hold approximately 1%. Specimen: peripheral blood. The origin of the receptors is a man between 60 and 75 years old with COVID-19, enrolled during active disease.

This clone has only one observation. The chain recombines TRBV18 with TRBJ1-5; no reliable D call. With 3 bases removed from V and 0 bases from J, the gap between germline ends came to 12 bases. The length of the CDR3 is 16 residues. Germline V gives CDR1 KGHSH, CDR2 LQKENI. CDR3 nucleotides: TGTGCCAGCTCACCCCAGAACAGTAATAGCAATCAGCCCCAGCATTTT. Encoded protein: CASSPQNSNSNQPQHF.

J is TRBJ2-1 and V is TRBV2; 14 bases map to TRBD2. This CDR3 is 16 amino acids long. Trimming at V came to 6 bases and at J to 10 bases, leaving 11 bases not matched to a gene. Germline V gene data show CDR1 as SNHLY and CDR2 as FYNNEI. CDR3 bases: TGTGCCAGCAGGAGGGGACTAGCGGGAGTGGGGGGAGAGCAGTTCTTC. This sequence encodes CASRRGLAGVGGEQFF.

The chain is built from TRBV7-7 and TRBJ2-2; D remains unclear. Germline CDR1 reads SSHAT; CDR2 reads FNYEAQ (reference sequence). The CDR3 totals 13 residues. This CDR3 is CATRTPGSGELFF. The CDR3 DNA reads TGTGCTACCCGCACCCCGGGTTCCGGGGAGCTGTTTTTT.

This chain links TRBV7-6 with TRBJ2-7; 7 bases align to TRBD1. From germline, CDR1 is SGHVS and CDR2 FNYEAQ. This CDR3 region has 16 residues. V shed 5 bases and J 0 bases; nucleotides not matched to a gene: 10. The CDR3 sequence is CASSPTGTASSYEQYF. CDR3 nucleotide sequence: TGTGCCAGCAGCCCGACCGGGACAGCCTCCTCCTACGAGCAGTACTTC.

This clone is a singleton in its sample. The chain has TRBV15 and TRBJ1-1, with D hard to call. Germline assignment: CDR1 LNHNV and CDR2 YYDKDF (reference sequence). V was clipped by 7 bases and J by 3 bases, with 15 bases between them. This CDR3 comprises 14 residues. DNA of the CDR3: TGTGCCACCAACGCATTGGAACGGGACACTGAAGCTTTCTTT. Translation gives CATNALERDTEAFF.

The V and J genes are TRBV3-1 (or the pseudogene TRBV3-2) and TRBJ1-6; perhaps TRBD1 as D (5 bases). Trimming cost V 0 bases and J 8 bases, with 5 bases left between them. Germline values: CDR1 LGHDT, CDR2 YNNKEL (reference sequence). CDR3 length: 13 amino acids. Here the CDR3 reads CASSQEGHSPLHF. The CDR3 DNA reads TGTGCCAGCAGCCAAGAGGGGCATTCACCCCTCCACTTT.

The chain couples TRBV5-6 to TRBJ2-1; 9 bases are a match to TRBD1. Looked up from germline, CDR1 is SGHDT and CDR2 is YYEEEE. V dropped 1 base and J dropped 8; count of bases not matched to a gene: 10. The CDR3 covers 16 residues. DNA of the CDR3: TGTGCCAGCAGCTTGCCCAGACAGGGGGTCGTGGATGAGCAGTTCTTC. Protein product: CASSLPRQGVVDEQFF.

V is TRBV7-6 and J is TRBJ2-3; 8 bases align to TRBD2. Germline V gene sequence: CDR1 SGHVS, CDR2 FNYEAQ. The CDR3 is made up of 17 amino acids. J lost 2 bases, V lost 4 bases, and 11 bases had no gene match. The CDR3 nucleotides are TGTGCCAGCAGCTCCGGAGGACTAGCAAGGTTCACAGATACGCAGTATTTT. Its translation is CASSSGGLARFTDTQYF.

The gene calls are TRBV5-6 and TRBJ1-3; D gene uncertain. This CDR3 contains 13 residues. Trimming took 5 bases from V and 4 from J, leaving 10 bases between them. Per germline, CDR1 SGHDT and CDR2 YYEEEE. The DNA of the CDR3 is TGTGCCAGCAGTCTAGAGGGCGGAAACACCATATATTTT. Translation gives CASSLEGGNTIYF. Complete variable domain (other parts from reference TRBV5-6 and TRBJ1-3): DAGVTQSPTHLIKTRGQQVTLRCSPKSGHDTVSWYQQALGQGPQFIFQYYEEEERQRGNFPDRFSGHQFPNYSSELNVNALLLGDSALYLCASSLEGGNTIYFGEGSWLTVV.

The rearrangement uses TRBV11-1 and TRBJ1-6; weak D call: TRBD1 (6 bases). CDR1 and CDR2 from the germline V gene are SGHAT and FQDESV (reference sequence). V lost 4 bases, J lost 9 bases, and 13 bases lay in between. CDR3 length: 14 residues. The CDR3 DNA sequence: TGTGCCAGCAGCTCACAGGGCGTAGGTTCACCCCTCCACTTT. Translation gives CASSSQGVGSPLHF.

The J gene is TRBJ2-7, the V gene TRBV19; TRBD2 might be the D (5 bases). V lost 3 bases and J 7 bases, leaving 22 bases between the germline ends. The CDR3 is 16 amino acids. The germline V gene has CDR1 LNHDA and CDR2 SQIVND (reference sequence). The CDR3 here is CASSISFWPSSGEQYF. In DNA form, the CDR3 reads TGTGCCAGTAGTATCTCCTTTTGGCCGTCTTCGGGAGAGCAGTACTTC.

This chain joins TRBV5-1 and TRBJ1-1; 8 nucleotides match TRBD1. Per the germline V gene, CDR1 is SGHRS and CDR2 is YFSETQ. This CDR3 region has 15 residues. Trimming removed 7 bases from V and 5 bases from J; junction bases left unmatched: 13. The CDR3 region is CASHYAQGASTEAFF. CDR3 bases: TGCGCCAGCCATTATGCCCAGGGGGCCTCTACTGAAGCTTTCTTT.

The V call is TRBV21-1, the J call TRBJ1-3; TRBD1, as called in the table, went unchecked against the DNA. TRBV21-1 is marked as a pseudogene. CDR3 size: 17 residues. The CDR3 DNA follows: TGTGCCAGCAGCCCAGGATCGTTAGGGGCCCGTGGAAACACCATATATTTT. Translating it yields CASSPGSLGARGNTIYF.

The chain couples TRBV18 to TRBJ2-5; 8 nucleotides match TRBD2. Per germline, CDR1 KGHSH and CDR2 LQKENI. The CDR3 totals 15 residues. V shed 2 bases and J 5 bases; nucleotides not matched to a gene: 7. The CDR3 DNA is TGTGCCAGCTCACCATTTACGGGAGGGCCTGAGACCCAGTACTTC. It specifies CASSPFTGGPETQYF.

This clone was seen only once. The genes are TRBV20-1 and TRBJ1-5; D unclear. CDR1 is DFQATT and CDR2 is SNEGSKA in the germline V gene (reference sequence). CDR3 size: 10 residues. The V gene lost 4 bases and the J gene lost 9 bases, with 7 bases spanning the gap. CDR3 sequence: CSANSWPQHF. For the CDR3, the DNA is TGCAGTGCTAATAGTTGGCCCCAGCATTTT.

The chain uses TRBV14 and TRBJ1-1; D remains unclear. V lost 4 bases to trimming and J lost 1 base, with 13 bases between them. The CDR3 is made up of 15 amino acids. Germline V gene sequence: CDR1 SGHDN, CDR2 FVKESK. DNA of the CDR3: TGTGCCAGCAGCCCCCATGCAGTTCGGAACACTGAAGCTTTCTTT. Its translation: CASSPHAVRNTEAFF.

The chain links TRBV4-1 to TRBJ2-7; 7 bases line up with TRBD1. Per the germline V gene, CDR1 is MGHRA and CDR2 is YSYEKL. CDR3 length: 13 residues. Trimming at V came to 2 bases and at J to 3 bases, leaving 1 base not matched to a gene. Written as DNA, the CDR3 is TGCGCCAGCAGCCAAAGGGACAGCTACGAGCAGTACTTC. Translating it yields CASSQRDSYEQYF.

The rearrangement joins TRBV28 to TRBJ1-3, with unresolved D. The germline gives CDR1 MDHEN, CDR2 SYDVKM. V lost 6 bases and J lost 0, with 12 bases in between. There are 15 residues in the CDR3. The CDR3 region has the DNA TGTGCCAGCAGCCCACCCTCAGGCTCTGGAAACACCATATATTTT. This sequence encodes CASSPPSGSGNTIYF.

This sequence joins TRBV10-3 and TRBJ2-1, with D perhaps matching TRBD1 (6 bases). V was shortened by 0 bases and J by 0 bases, with 12 bases between the two germline ends. The germline V gene has CDR1 ENHRY and CDR2 SYGVKD. The CDR3 has 17 residues. CDR3 coding DNA: TGTGCCATCAGTGAGTCACCAGGGGCCATCTCCTACAATGAGCAGTTCTTC. Its translation is CAISESPGAISYNEQFF.

The V gene is TRBV3-1 (or the pseudogene TRBV3-2), the J gene TRBJ1-2, with TRBD1 identical over 10 bases. Trimming at V came to 1 base and at J to 4 bases, leaving 3 bases not matched to a gene. The CDR3 spans 15 residues. Germline lookup yields CDR1 LGHDT and CDR2 YNNKEL (reference sequence). In DNA, the CDR3 is TGTGCCAGCAGCCAAGGAGGGACAGGGGCCTATGGCTACACCTTC. Its protein is CASSQGGTGAYGYTF.

The chain combines TRBV10-3 with TRBJ2-2; TRBD1 agrees at 7 bases. This CDR3 region has 14 residues. V lost 10 bases and J lost 6; bases outside the gene matches: 11. Germline lookup yields CDR1 ENHRY and CDR2 SYGVKD. The CDR3: CATKGAGFAGELFF. CDR3 nucleotide sequence: TGTGCCACCAAGGGGGCAGGGTTTGCCGGGGAGCTGTTTTTT.

This chain connects TRBV6-1 to TRBJ1-2, with 12 bases that match TRBD1. The CDR3 runs to 15 residues. The V gene's germline CDR1 is MNHNS and CDR2 SASEGT. V lost 5 bases to trimming and J lost 8 bases; unmatched junction nucleotides: 9. The CDR3 is CASSPPGQGALGYTF. The CDR3, as DNA: TGTGCCAGCAGTCCCCCGGGACAGGGGGCATTAGGCTACACCTTC.

The chain links TRBV3-1 (or the pseudogene TRBV3-2) to TRBJ1-3, with 8 positions matching TRBD1. This CDR3 spans 13 amino acids. Losses at the gene ends were 6 bases for V and 2 bases for J; bases not matched to a gene: 0. Germline lookup yields CDR1 LGHDT and CDR2 YNNKEL (reference sequence). The CDR3 protein is CASRTGAGNTIYF. The CDR3 DNA is TGTGCCAGCAGGACAGGGGCTGGAAACACCATATATTTT.

The chain employs TRBV5-1 and TRBJ1-1, with 9 bases fitting TRBD1. The CDR3 extends over 16 amino acids. V dropped 0 bases and J dropped 4; count of bases not matched to a gene: 7. Germline-derived CDR1 and CDR2 are SGHRS and YFSETQ. The CDR3 bases are TGCGCCAGCAGCTTGGAACTACAGGGGGCAGGCACTGAAGCTTTCTTT. Its protein product is CASSLELQGAGTEAFF.

CDR3 in amino acids: CASRTMLGKAGNTIYF. CDR3 bases: TGTGCCAGCAGGACTATGCTAGGGAAAGCTGGAAACACCATATATTTT. This rearrangement joins TRBV2 to TRBJ1-3; D remains unclear. The germline gives CDR1 SNHLY, CDR2 FYNNEI. V dropped 6 bases and J dropped 2 bases, with 17 bases sitting between them. The CDR3 spans 16 residues.

V and J are TRBV18 and TRBJ1-5, with D possibly being TRBD1 (6 bases). Germline V gene sequence: CDR1 KGHSH, CDR2 LQKENI. This CDR3 comprises 14 residues. V gave up 3 bases and J gave up 4 bases, with 10 bases separating them. CDR3: CASSPVTGNQPQHF. CDR3 nucleotides: TGTGCCAGCTCACCCGTAACAGGGAATCAGCCCCAGCATTTT.

The chain is built from TRBV19 and TRBJ1-4; D is unresolved. Germline lookup yields CDR1 LNHDA and CDR2 SQIVND (reference sequence). V was pared by 5 bases and J by 0 bases, with 10 bases between. The CDR3 is 15 residues long. As DNA, the CDR3 is TGTGCCAGTAGTGTCCACACAGCAACTAATGAAAAACTGTTTTTT. Its translation is CASSVHTATNEKLFF.